This T cell receptor (beta chain) appears in the sequencing data of a study of esophageal squamous cell carcinoma under preoperative chemotherapy (dated by TCRdb to the late 2010s). About the study as a whole: In the study, TCR repertoires were profiled in both peripheral blood T cells and tumor-infiltrating lymphocytes. A few patients with primary esophageal squamous cell carcinoma were included in the cohort. The study examined the effect of paclitaxel-nedaplatin chemotherapy on T-cell receptor repertoires in patients with esophageal squamous cell carcinoma. Repertoires from samples taken before paclitaxel-nedaplatin therapy were compared with repertoires from samples taken after paclitaxel-nedaplatin therapy.

General study outcomes and caveats: The cohort was small, with only four to six patients with esophageal squamous cell carcinoma analyzed. Immediate and substantial changes in clonotype frequency were induced by paclitaxel-nedaplatin therapy, and contraction rather than amplification was more likely to be observed among abundant clones. After chemotherapy, TCR diversity rose significantly in peripheral T cells, but this increase was not seen in tumor-infiltrating lymphocytes. Rather than arising solely from local clonal changes, post-treatment tumor-infiltrating lymphocytes appeared to come partly from peripheral T cells that migrated into the tumor.

This clonotype was detected many times. What antigen it recognizes has not been identified. Base qualities are not recorded, but no much larger clone differs from it by a single base. The CDR3 numbers 15 residues from cysteine through phenylalanine. The only DNA kept is the CDR3, 45 bases in frame from the first base. The germline V end is reduced by 5 bases and the J end by 10 bases; junction bases left unmatched: 10. Per the germline V gene, SGHVS is the CDR1 and FQNEAQ is the CDR2. This specimen's time point label, interpreted: before preoperative PTX-NDP chemotherapy. Patients received paclitaxel-nedaplatin as preoperative chemotherapy before surgery. The library was generated by PCR. TCRdb names HiSeq X Ten as the instrument used. TCR repertoires were characterized by high-throughput sequencing. The public reads were reprocessed in TCRdb via fastp at Q25 and MiXCR, keeping in-frame beta chains. Every distinct CDR3 protein forms one entry, paired with its most common genes and DNA. In all, the sample holds about 30,000 distinct CDR3 sequences, and roughly 52% of those were seen once. The ten top clones hold roughly 12% of the sample.

Sample collection occurred from a patient given preoperative chemotherapy. This clonotype was obtained from a human donor with esophageal squamous cell carcinoma. The donor label of this sample is uncertain. The sequence is built from TRBV7-8 and TRBJ2-1; TRBD1 agrees with 11 junctional bases. Here is the DNA: TGTGCCAGCAGCCCGCGGACAGGGGGCTCCTACGAGCAGTTCTTC. The resulting protein is CASSPRTGGSYEQFF.